Described below is a single T cell receptor (beta chain) sequence and its context. This likely came from a read error, as a far larger clone is one base away. Live CD3+CD8+TCRalphabeta+ cells were sorted into four subsets by PD-1 and/or TIGIT. This entry belongs to a study of circulating CD8 cells and anti-PD-1 response in melanoma. TCR libraries were prepared from around 15 ng of total RNA with the QIAseq Immune Repertoire TCR panel. A single record per CDR3 protein comes from TCRdb applying MiXCR to the reads. Among 450 to 550 distinct CDR3 sequences listed, roughly 7% were seen once. Germline loops: CDR1 MDHEN, CDR2 SYDVKM. V dropped 5 bases and J dropped 10 bases, with 9 bases sitting between them. CDR3 length: 11 amino acids.

The receptor was derived from a human donor with melanoma. The chain is built from TRBV28 and TRBJ2-1; the D is unclear. The specimen comprised CD8+ T cells from PBMCs, sampled at baseline or after one month of anti-PD-1 therapy (not recorded which). Here the CDR3 reads CASSPLREQFF. Here the CDR3 DNA reads TGTGCCAGCAGTCCCCTCCGGGAGCAGTTCTTC. The full variable domain, rest sourced from reference TRBV28 and TRBJ2-1, is DVKVTQSSRYLVKRTGEKVFLECVQDMDHENMFWYRQDPGLGLRLIYFSYDVKMKEKGDIPEGYSVSREKKERFSLILESASTNQTSMYLCASSPLREQFFGPGTRLTVL.